This passage covers 27 T cell receptor beta chains from one sample sequenced in a study of blood T cells in healthy people across ages. Primers used in a second PCR of roughly 6 to 11 cycles were a sample-barcoded 5' primer and a J-beta primer mix. TCRdb itself ran the 5' RACE reads through MiXCR, one entry per CDR3 protein. This sample has roughly 1,700,000 distinct CDR3 sequences, with 25% to 30% found just once. Sequencing was carried out using blood. The receptors were gathered from a woman aged 25 to 39 in good health.

The CDR3 region has the DNA TGCGCCAGCAGCCCACAGGGGCCCCTTAGCAATGAGCAGTTCTTC. Translation: CASSPQGPLSNEQFF. This chain connects TRBV4-1 to TRBJ2-1, with 7 positions matching TRBD1. Germline lookup yields CDR1 MGHRA and CDR2 YSYEKL. The CDR3 loop spans 15 amino acids. V shed 4 bases, J shed 6 bases, and the junction held 9 bases outside the gene matches.

The chain employs TRBV5-6 and TRBJ2-3; 7 positions match TRBD2. The CDR3 loop spans 14 amino acids. Germline V gene sequence: CDR1 SGHDT, CDR2 YYEEEE. The V and J ends lost 4 bases and 2 bases, in that order; junction bases with no gene match: 4. The DNA for the CDR3 is TGTGCCAGCAGCCGGGGACTAAACACAGATACGCAGTATTTT. It is translated as CASSRGLNTDTQYF.

This clonotype was seen ten or more times. J is TRBJ2-5 and V is TRBV29-1; D is uncertain. Trimming took off 4 bases at V and 0 bases at J, with 12 bases between the two ends. Germline lookup yields CDR1 SQVTM and CDR2 ANQGSEA. This CDR3 has 14 amino acids. CDR3 bases: TGCAGCGTTGTATTGGCTCTTAACCAAGAGACCCAGTACTTC. Protein product: CSVVLALNQETQYF.

V is TRBV7-2 and J is TRBJ2-2, with a possible D match to TRBD2 (6 bases). Germline V gene sequence: CDR1 SGHTA, CDR2 FQGNSA. This CDR3 region has 15 residues. V was pared by 1 base and J by 6 bases, with 12 bases between. CDR3 nucleotides: TGTGCCAGCAGCTTAGAGCGGCGGGGACCCGGGGAGCTGTTTTTT. This encodes CASSLERRGPGELFF. The full variable domain, in which reference TRBV7-2 and TRBJ2-2 provide the parts outside the CDR3, is GAGVSQSPSNKVTEKGKDVELRCDPISGHTALYWYRQSLGQGLEFLIYFQGNSAPDKSGLPSDRFSAERTGGSVSTLTIQRTQQEDSAVYLCASSLERRGPGELFFGEGSRLTVL.

There are a few counts of this clonotype. A much larger clone sits a single nucleotide away, making a read error possible. The gene calls are TRBV20-1 and TRBJ2-3; D gene uncertain. Germline V gene sequence: CDR1 DFQATT, CDR2 SNEGSKA (reference sequence). The CDR3 is 14 residues long. Trimming shortened V by 0 bases and J by 4 bases, and 11 bases separated the two germline ends. The DNA for the CDR3 is TGCAGTGCTAGAGATCCTTATCGAGCAGATACGCAGTATTTT. Its protein is CSARDPYRADTQYF.

This clonotype was recorded a few times. The chain links TRBV28 to TRBJ2-5, with 11 positions matching TRBD2. The CDR3 totals 14 residues. The trim removed 8 bases at V and 2 bases at J, leaving 4 bases unmatched. Looked up from germline, CDR1 is MDHEN and CDR2 is SYDVKM. The CDR3 region has the DNA TGTGCCAGCGGTAGCGGGGGGGAACAAGAGACCCAGTACTTC. Its protein product is CASGSGGEQETQYF.

This clonotype was counted only a few times. This rearrangement joins TRBV5-1 to TRBJ1-2; D is perhaps TRBD1 (6 bases). The CDR3 covers 18 residues. The V end lost 2 bases, the J end lost 7 bases, and 27 bases lay between the germline ends. CDR1 and CDR2 from the germline V gene are SGHRS and YFSETQ. DNA for the CDR3: TGCGCCAGCAGCTTTTCTCCTATGGGCGGGACATCCATCTCTGGCTACACCTTC. Residues: CASSFSPMGGTSISGYTF. Full variable domain (missing parts from reference TRBV5-1 and TRBJ1-2): KAGVTQTPRYLIKTRGQQVTLSCSPISGHRSVSWYQQTPGQGLQFLFEYFSETQRNKGNFPGRFSGRQFSNSRSEMNVSTLELGDSALYLCASSFSPMGGTSISGYTFGSGTRLTVV.

This clonotype has a handful of counts. The rearrangement links TRBV5-6 to TRBJ2-1; possibly TRBD2 for D (6 bases). This CDR3 spans 15 amino acids. Deletions cut 7 bases from V and 5 bases from J, with 19 bases between. Per the germline V gene, CDR1 is SGHDT and CDR2 is YYEEEE. CDR3 bases: TGTGCCAGCGCCCTGGGTTCCGGGAGCCACAATGAGCAGTTCTTC. Encoded protein: CASALGSGSHNEQFF. The complete variable domain, with remaining parts taken from reference TRBV5-6 and TRBJ2-1, reads DAGVTQSPTHLIKTRGQQVTLRCSPKSGHDTVSWYQQALGQGPQFIFQYYEEEERQRGNFPDRFSGHQFPNYSSELNVNALLLGDSALYLCASALGSGSHNEQFFGPGTRLTVL.

This clonotype occurred a few times. The chain has TRBV25-1 and TRBJ1-1; a weak D match, TRBD1 (6 bases). Germline V gene data show CDR1 as MGHDK and CDR2 as SYGVNS. The CDR3 loop spans 17 amino acids. V lost 0 bases to trimming and J lost 1 base, with 15 bases between them. The CDR3 sequence: CASSEYGRGDRNTEAFF. CDR3 nucleotides: TGTGCCAGCAGTGAATATGGCAGGGGCGACCGGAACACTGAAGCTTTCTTT.

The chain is built from TRBV7-9 and TRBJ2-5; D is unresolved. The CDR3 sequence is 12 residues long. V was clipped by 4 bases and J by 7 bases, with 10 bases between them. Germline V gives CDR1 SEHNR, CDR2 FQNEAQ (reference sequence). Here the CDR3 DNA reads TGTGCCAGCAGCTCCGAGTGGGCGACCCAGTACTTC. Encoded protein: CASSSEWATQYF.

This chain links TRBV10-2 with TRBJ2-7, with TRBD1 matching 8 bases. After removal of 8 bases from V and 3 bases from J, the junction contained 12 bases not matched to a gene. Germline V gene sequence: CDR1 WSHSY, CDR2 SAAADI. The CDR3 spans 15 residues. The CDR3 reads CASLSRGQAIYEQYF. The CDR3 DNA reads TGCGCCAGCTTGTCAAGGGGACAGGCTATCTACGAGCAGTACTTC.

This clonotype was seen only a few times. One end of the junction fails to match germline, which may point to a read error. The DNA of the CDR3 is TGCGCCGGCAGTCAATTTAGGGTCACAGATACGCAGTATTTT. Its translation is CAGSQFRVTDTQYF. This rearrangement joins TRBV10-2 to TRBJ2-3, with D hard to call. The germline CDR1 and CDR2 sequences are WSHSY and SAAADI. The CDR3 spans 14 residues.

This clonotype was observed at least ten times. The chain links TRBV5-1 to TRBJ2-5, with TRBD1 matching 7 bases. J gave up 5 bases and V 1 base, and 5 bases lay outside the gene matches. From germline, CDR1 is SGHRS and CDR2 YFSETQ. The CDR3 sequence is 14 residues long. The CDR3 nucleotides read TGCGCCAGCAGCTTGACCGGACAGGTGGAGACCCAGTACTTC. Protein sequence: CASSLTGQVETQYF. The full variable domain, completed using reference TRBV5-1 and TRBJ2-5, is KAGVTQTPRYLIKTRGQQVTLSCSPISGHRSVSWYQQTPGQGLQFLFEYFSETQRNKGNFPGRFSGRQFSNSRSEMNVSTLELGDSALYLCASSLTGQVETQYFGPGTRLLVL.

In this sample, this clonotype turned up a few times. The CDR3 is CSARDEADYEQYF. The CDR3 DNA follows: TGCAGTGCTAGAGATGAGGCGGACTACGAGCAGTACTTC. This sequence joins TRBV20-1 and TRBJ2-7; D is undetermined. The CDR3 runs 13 residues. Germline V gene sequence: CDR1 DFQATT, CDR2 SNEGSKA (reference sequence). Trimming left V 0 bases short and J 3 bases short, with 9 bases between.

The chain has TRBV28 and TRBJ2-5; no firm D call. The J call may be incorrect, as the DNA end agrees better with TRBJ2-7. The germline gives CDR1 MDHEN, CDR2 SYDVKM. This CDR3 is 14 amino acids long. CDR3 bases: TGTGCCAGCAGTTTATGGCCCACCGGCTACGAGCAGTACTTC. Translating it yields CASSLWPTGYEQYF.

This clonotype came up once. V and J are TRBV7-3 and TRBJ2-3, with D possibly matching TRBD2 (6 bases). The V end lost 5 bases, the J end lost 2 bases, and 17 bases lay between the germline ends. CDR3 length: 16 amino acids. Germline CDR1 SGHTA, CDR2 FQGTGA. DNA of the CDR3: TGTGCCAGCAGCCCAGGCTTACCGGGACTCACAGATACGCAGTATTTT. Translation gives CASSPGLPGLTDTQYF.

CDR3 residues: CASSLQGFGRPQHF. CDR3 DNA: TGTGCCAGCAGCCTTCAGGGTTTTGGTCGGCCCCAGCATTTT. The chain combines TRBV3-1 with TRBJ1-5; TRBD1 is a possible D gene (5 bases). This CDR3 spans 14 amino acids. The germline V gene encodes CDR1 LGHDT and CDR2 YNNKEL (reference sequence). V was pared by 4 bases and J by 9 bases, with 16 bases between. Variable domain in full (rest from reference TRBV3-1 and TRBJ1-5): DTAVSQTPKYLVTQMGNDKSIKCEQNLGHDTMYWYKQDSKKFLKIMFSYNNKELIINETVPNRFSPKSPDKAHLNLHINSLELGDSAVYFCASSLQGFGRPQHFGDGTRLSIL.

This clonotype was seen a few times. The rearrangement joins TRBV6-6 to TRBJ1-3; D uncertain. The CDR3 spans 12 residues. The germline gives CDR1 MNHNY, CDR2 SVGAGI (reference sequence). V shed 10 bases and J shed 8 bases, with 15 bases lying between them. Here the CDR3 reads CAINDFGDTIYF. The CDR3 DNA is TGTGCCATCAATGACTTTGGGGACACCATATATTTT.

This clonotype was counted a few times. CDR3 residues: CASSEGVGSGLGRPDTQYF. CDR3 DNA: TGTGCCAGCAGTGAAGGCGTAGGCTCGGGGCTCGGTAGGCCAGATACGCAGTATTTT. The V and J genes are TRBV6-1 and TRBJ2-3; D may match TRBD1 or TRBD2 (5 bases each). Germline V lookup: CDR1 MNHNS, CDR2 SASEGT. Trimming took 1 base from V and 4 from J, leaving 24 bases between them. The length of the CDR3 is 19 residues.

A few counts support this clonotype. The chain recombines TRBV10-3 with TRBJ2-5, with 8 bases that match TRBD1. Germline V gene data show CDR1 as ENHRY and CDR2 as SYGVKD. The CDR3 consists of 17 residues. Trimming at V came to 4 bases and at J to 1 base, leaving 11 bases not matched to a gene. For the CDR3, the DNA is TGTGCCATCAGTGGCTATAGCGGACAGGGCGGCCAAGAGACCCAGTACTTC. This encodes CAISGYSGQGGQETQYF.

CDR3 loop: CASSQGDQGIAGYIQYF. Here the CDR3 DNA reads TGTGCCAGCAGCCAAGGTGATCAAGGGATAGCGGGGTACATTCAGTACTTC. The chain recombines TRBV3-1 with TRBJ2-4; 8 bases line up with TRBD2. Trimming at V came to 1 base and at J to 8 bases, leaving 13 bases not matched to a gene. This CDR3 is built from 17 residues. Germline V lookup: CDR1 LGHDT, CDR2 YNNKEL (reference sequence).

This clonotype has only a few counts. This chain uses TRBV5-5 with TRBJ1-4; D may be TRBD1 (5 bases). The length of the CDR3 is 13 residues. V gave up 9 bases and J gave up 4 bases, with 13 bases separating them. Germline CDR1 reads SGHKS; CDR2 reads YYEKEE (reference sequence). The CDR3 coding sequence is TGTGCCACCGGCCGGGACGGTAATGAAAAACTGTTTTTT. The encoded protein is CATGRDGNEKLFF. The full variable domain, completed using reference TRBV5-5 and TRBJ1-4, is DAGVTQSPTHLIKTRGQQVTLRCSPISGHKSVSWYQQVLGQGPQFIFQYYEKEERGRGNFPDRFSARQFPNYSSELNVNALLLGDSALYLCATGRDGNEKLFFGSGTQLSVL.

V is TRBV28 and J is TRBJ2-7; maybe TRBD1 (5 bases). The DNA matches TRBJ2-5 better at its end, which makes the J call doubtful. The V gene's germline CDR1 is MDHEN and CDR2 SYDVKM. The CDR3 is 11 residues long. CDR3 amino acids: CAGYLRGTQYF. DNA for the CDR3: TGTGCTGGATATTTAAGGGGGACCCAGTACTTC.

This chain links TRBV7-2 with TRBJ2-3, with TRBD1 identical over 9 bases. J gave up 5 bases and V 8 bases, and 8 bases lay outside the gene matches. This CDR3 is 14 amino acids long. CDR1 and CDR2 from the germline V gene are SGHTA and FQGNSA. CDR3 loop: CASSGDRVGDTQYF. The CDR3 nucleotides are TGTGCCAGCTCTGGGGACAGGGTTGGAGATACGCAGTATTTT.

This clonotype was observed many times. An end of the junction differs from the germline gene, which may be a read error. The chain is built from TRBV28 and TRBJ2-7; weak D call: TRBD1 (6 bases). Germline loops: CDR1 MDHEN, CDR2 SYDVKM. There are 15 residues in the CDR3. The CDR3 DNA follows: TGTGCCAGTAGTTGGACAGTTCAGAGTATCCACGAGCAGTACTTC. It encodes CASSWTVQSIHEQYF.

The V call is TRBV15, the J call TRBJ2-5; 8 bases map to TRBD2. The J call may not be correct, given that the DNA end is closer to TRBJ2-7. Per the germline V gene, CDR1 is LNHNV and CDR2 is YYDKDF (reference sequence). The CDR3 consists of 15 residues. The CDR3 DNA follows: TGTGCCACCAGCAGAGTAGCGGGAAGCACGTACGAGCAGTACTTC. This gives the protein CATSRVAGSTYEQYF.

The chain couples TRBV4-3 to TRBJ2-5, with D possibly being TRBD1 or TRBD2 (5 bases each). V was pared by 0 bases and J by 4 bases, with 12 bases between. CDR3 length: 15 amino acids. CDR1 is LGHNA, CDR2 YSLEER, per germline. The CDR3 protein is CASSQDHRDGETQYF. In nucleotides, the CDR3 is TGCGCCAGCAGCCAAGATCATAGGGACGGAGAGACCCAGTACTTC.